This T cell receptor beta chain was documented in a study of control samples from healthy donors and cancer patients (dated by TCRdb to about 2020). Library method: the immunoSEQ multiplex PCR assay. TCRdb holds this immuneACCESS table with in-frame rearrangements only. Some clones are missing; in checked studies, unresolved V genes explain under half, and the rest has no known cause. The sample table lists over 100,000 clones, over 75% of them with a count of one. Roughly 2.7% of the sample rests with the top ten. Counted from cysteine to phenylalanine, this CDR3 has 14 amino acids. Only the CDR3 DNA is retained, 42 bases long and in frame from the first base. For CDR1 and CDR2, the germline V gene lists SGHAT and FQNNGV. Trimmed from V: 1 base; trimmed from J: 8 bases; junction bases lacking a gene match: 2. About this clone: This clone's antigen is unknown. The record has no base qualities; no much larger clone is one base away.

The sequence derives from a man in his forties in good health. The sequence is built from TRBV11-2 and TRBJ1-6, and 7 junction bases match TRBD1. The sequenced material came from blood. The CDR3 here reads CASSLVGGDSPLHF. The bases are TGTGCCAGCAGCTTAGTAGGGGGCGATTCACCCCTCCACTTT. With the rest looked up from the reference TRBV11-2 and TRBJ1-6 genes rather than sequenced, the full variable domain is EAGVAQSPRYKIIEKRQSVAFWCNPISGHATLYWYQQILGQGPKLLIQFQNNGVVDDSQLPKDRFSAERLKGVDSTLKIQPAKLEDSAVYLCASSLVGGDSPLHFGNGTRLTVT.